The 9 T cell receptor beta chains below come from one sample, sequenced in a study of cytomegalovirus exposure and HLA in healthy donors. 13 Jbeta primers and 60 Vbeta primers were used for the PCR. Only in-frame clones appear in the TCRdb table, and some are missing; sequencing was by immunoSEQ multiplex PCR. The table lists approximately 190,000 clones, 82% of them singletons. Material for sequencing was PBMCs. The receptor set was obtained from a boy under 10 years old in good health and CMV-seronegative.

The V call is TRBV6-5, the J call TRBJ1-6; D unclear. Trimming stripped 6 bases from V and 9 bases from J, with 15 bases between. CDR1 and CDR2 from the germline V gene are MNHEY and SVGAGI. The length of the CDR3 is 14 residues. DNA for the CDR3: TGTGCCAGCAGCTCCGGGGATCCAATTTCACCCCTCCACTTT. It encodes CASSSGDPISPLHF.

In DNA, the CDR3 is TGTGCCAGCAGCTTCGGGACTCCGCAGAACACCGGGGAGCTGTTTTTT. This translates into CASSFGTPQNTGELFF. V gene TRBV9 combines with J gene TRBJ2-2; D is perhaps TRBD2 (6 bases). The CDR3 consists of 16 residues. Trimming took 4 bases from V and 1 from J, leaving 14 bases between them. Germline CDR1 and CDR2: SGDLS and YYNGEE.

The rearrangement uses TRBV7-2 and TRBJ2-5; TRBD2 matches 9 bases. Germline CDR1 is SGHTA and CDR2 is FQGNSA. Trimming cost V 1 base and J 4 bases; bases outside gene matches: 7. The CDR3 contains 16 residues. CDR3 residues: CASSLGMAGGPETQYF. The CDR3 DNA sequence: TGTGCCAGCAGCTTAGGGATGGCGGGGGGGCCAGAGACCCAGTACTTC.

This sequence joins TRBV7-2 and TRBJ1-3; weak D call: TRBD1 (6 bases). Trimming took off 3 bases at V and 0 bases at J, with 12 bases between the two ends. The CDR3 contains 16 residues. Germline assignment: CDR1 SGHTA and CDR2 FQGNSA. CDR3 DNA sequence: TGTGCCAGCAGCTTTGGGGGCCCCATCTCTGGAAACACCATATATTTT. Its protein is CASSFGGPISGNTIYF.

This clone has just one count. The chain employs TRBV7-3 and TRBJ1-2; possibly TRBD1 for D (6 bases). The germline gives CDR1 SGHTA, CDR2 FQGTGA. V was pared by 5 bases and J by 6 bases, with 16 bases between. This CDR3 is built from 14 residues. CDR3 DNA: TGTGCCAGCAGCCCCTATCGACAGGCAGATGGCTACACCTTC. Protein sequence: CASSPYRQADGYTF.

This clone was counted a few times. The gene calls are TRBV20-1 and TRBJ2-7; no reliable D call. Germline-derived CDR1 and CDR2 are DFQATT and SNEGSKA (reference sequence). The V end was cut by 6 bases, the J end by 2 bases, with 8 bases between. This CDR3 spans 11 amino acids. The CDR3: CSARSAYEQYF. CDR3 sequence (DNA): TGCAGTGCCCGGTCCGCCTACGAGCAGTACTTC.

V gene TRBV6-1 combines with J gene TRBJ1-6; D is perhaps TRBD1 (6 bases). The germline V and J ends were trimmed by 2 bases and 7 bases, with 24 bases remaining between them. The CDR3 spans 19 residues. Germline V gene data show CDR1 as MNHNS and CDR2 as SASEGT. The chain's CDR3 is CASSEIWGGRPTGNSPLHF. The DNA for the CDR3 is TGTGCCAGCAGTGAAATCTGGGGGGGCCGGCCCACCGGGAATTCACCCCTCCACTTT.

The chain uses TRBV2 and TRBJ2-7; maybe TRBD1 (5 bases). Trimming cost V 1 base and J 3 bases, with 13 bases left between them. The CDR3 runs 15 residues. The germline CDR1 and CDR2 sequences are SNHLY and FYNNEI. The CDR3 reads CASSEVNVRVYEQYF. The CDR3, as DNA: TGTGCCAGCAGTGAAGTCAATGTCAGGGTCTACGAGCAGTACTTC.

This chain uses TRBV13 with TRBJ1-2; 10 bases match TRBD1. V shed 5 bases, J shed 6 bases, and the junction held 12 bases outside the gene matches. Germline CDR1 and CDR2: PRHDT and FYEKMQ (reference sequence). The CDR3 has 16 amino acids. CDR3 nucleotide sequence: TGTGCCAGCAGCCACCAACGCGGGACAGGGGCTCATGGCTACACCTTC. Translated, it gives CASSHQRGTGAHGYTF.